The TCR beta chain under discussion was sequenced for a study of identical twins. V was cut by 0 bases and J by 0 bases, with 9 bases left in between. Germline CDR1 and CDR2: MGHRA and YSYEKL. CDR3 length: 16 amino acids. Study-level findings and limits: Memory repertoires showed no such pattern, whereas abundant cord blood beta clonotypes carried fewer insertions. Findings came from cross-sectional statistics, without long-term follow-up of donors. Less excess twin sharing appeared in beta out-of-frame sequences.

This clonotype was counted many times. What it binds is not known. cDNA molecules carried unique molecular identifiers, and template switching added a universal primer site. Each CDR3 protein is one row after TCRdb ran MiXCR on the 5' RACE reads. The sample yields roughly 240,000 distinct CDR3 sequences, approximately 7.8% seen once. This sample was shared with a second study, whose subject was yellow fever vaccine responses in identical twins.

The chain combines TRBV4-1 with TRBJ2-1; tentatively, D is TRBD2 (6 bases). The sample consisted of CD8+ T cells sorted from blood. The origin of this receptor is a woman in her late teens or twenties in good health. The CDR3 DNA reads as TGCGCCAGCAGCCAAGAGGTAGCGGACTCCTACAATGAGCAGTTCTTC. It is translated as CASSQEVADSYNEQFF.